This is a list of T cell receptor beta chains from one sample in a study of human T cells and chemical hapten exposure. TCRdb called the RACE reads again in MiXCR, with one record for every CDR3 protein. The data show approximately 85,000 distinct CDR3 sequences, roughly a tenth seen once. The sequences come from whole blood, collected in connection with sensitization to the hapten diphenylcyclopropenone (DPC). These receptors came from a woman aged 25 to 45 with alopecia areata. Some clones in this sample may be carry-over from other donors' samples. The CDR3 runs from the conserved cysteine through the conserved F or W. A D gene is named only where the DNA matches it firmly. Clone size, where shown, is once, few, many, or a class for clones that have expanded.

clone_size: many
j_call: TRBJ2-1
d_call: NA
v_call: TRBV20-1
cdr3_nt: TGCAGTGCACGGGGGATATCCTACAATGAGCAGTTCTTC
cdr3_aa: CSARGISYNEQFF

clone_size: many
j_call: TRBJ1-2
d_call: NA
v_call: TRBV29-1
cdr3_nt: TGCAGCGTTGTGTCCGGGGGAAACTATGGCTACACCTTC
cdr3_aa: CSVVSGGNYGYTF

clone_size: NA
j_call: TRBJ1-1
d_call: NA
v_call: TRBV20-1
cdr3_nt: TGCAGTGCTTCCTATAACCCTGAAGCTTTCTTT
cdr3_aa: CSASYNPEAFF

clone_size: many
j_call: TRBJ1-2
d_call: NA
v_call: TRBV28
cdr3_nt: TGTGCCAGCAGTTCGACAGTCGATGGCTACACCTTC
cdr3_aa: CASSSTVDGYTF

clone_size: many
j_call: TRBJ2-1
d_call: TRBD2
v_call: TRBV7-2
cdr3_nt: TGTGCCAGCAGCTTTTCTAGCGGCAACGGGGATGAGCAGTTCTTC
cdr3_aa: CASSFSSGNGDEQFF

clone_size: NA
j_call: TRBJ1-4
d_call: TRBD1
v_call: TRBV28
cdr3_nt: TGTGCCAGCAGTGGACAGGGAGGAGATGAAAAACTGTTTTTT
cdr3_aa: CASSGQGGDEKLFF

clone_size: many
j_call: TRBJ2-2
d_call: NA
v_call: TRBV7-2
cdr3_nt: TGTGCCAGCAGCTTAAAGAGAGCCGGGGAGCTGTTTTTT
cdr3_aa: CASSLKRAGELFF

clone_size: many
j_call: TRBJ2-1
d_call: TRBD2
v_call: TRBV6-2/TRBV6-3
cdr3_nt: TGTGCCAGCAGAGATAGGACTAGAGTGCTTTTGTACGAGCAGTTCTTC
cdr3_aa: CASRDRTRVLLYEQFF

clone_size: NA
j_call: TRBJ2-1
d_call: NA
v_call: TRBV29-1
cdr3_nt: TGCAGCGTTGGGTCTTACAATGAGCAGTTCTTC
cdr3_aa: CSVGSYNEQFF

clone_size: many
j_call: TRBJ2-1
d_call: NA
v_call: TRBV5-1
cdr3_nt: TGCGCCAGCAGCCTGGGTTTCGGGAGTCCCGCCTACAATGAGCAGTTCTTC
cdr3_aa: CASSLGFGSPAYNEQFF

clone_size: many
j_call: TRBJ1-1
d_call: NA
v_call: TRBV6-6
cdr3_nt: TGTGCCAGCAGTTATCAGGGGAACACTGAAGCTTTCTTT
cdr3_aa: CASSYQGNTEAFF

clone_size: NA
j_call: TRBJ2-2
d_call: TRBD2
v_call: TRBV7-3
cdr3_nt: TGTGCCAGCAGGGGGACAGCCGGGACTAGCGGCACCGGGGAGCTGTTTTTT
cdr3_aa: CASRGTAGTSGTGELFF